One sample yielded the 5 T cell receptor beta chains listed below, sequenced in a study of blood T cell repertoires in COVID-19. The table came from immunoSEQ multiplex PCR; TCRdb's copy has only in-frame clones and leaves some out. Found here are 20,000 to 25,000 clones, roughly 73% of them singletons; the top ten hold about a fifth. The source material was peripheral blood. The source of these receptors is a human donor in a cohort sampled during active or convalescent COVID-19.

V and J are TRBV7-8 and TRBJ2-3, with a tentative D call TRBD1 (5 bases). V was pared by 3 bases and J by 4 bases, with 8 bases between. This CDR3 has 13 amino acids. CDR1 and CDR2 from the germline V gene are SGHVS and FQNEAQ. CDR3 sequence reads: CASSFQGADTQYF. The CDR3 nucleotides read TGTGCCAGCAGCTTCCAGGGTGCAGATACGCAGTATTTT.

This chain links TRBV9 with TRBJ2-3; 7 positions match TRBD1. V dropped 4 bases and J dropped 2; count of bases not matched to a gene: 13. This CDR3 spans 17 amino acids. Germline V gene lookup returns CDR1 SGDLS and CDR2 YYNGEE. The CDR3 loop reads CASSPELGTDFTDTQYF. The CDR3 bases are TGTGCCAGCAGCCCGGAACTTGGGACAGACTTCACAGATACGCAGTATTTT.

The V and J genes are TRBV6-8 and TRBJ1-1; no clear D gene. Per the germline V gene, CDR1 is MNHGY and CDR2 is SAAAGT. This CDR3 has 13 residues. V lost 4 bases and J lost 0, with 6 bases in between. The CDR3 DNA sequence: TGTGCCAGCAGTTCCACAGTGAACACTGAAGCTTTCTTT. Amino acids: CASSSTVNTEAFF.

This CDR3 is CASSFAWGGEKLFF. CDR3 nucleotide sequence: TGTGCCAGCAGTTTTGCTTGGGGAGGTGAAAAACTGTTTTTT. The chain combines TRBV27 with TRBJ1-4, with D unresolved. The V gene lost 3 bases and the J gene lost 7 bases, with 12 bases spanning the gap. Per the germline V gene, CDR1 is MNHEY and CDR2 is SMNVEV (reference sequence). This CDR3 spans 14 amino acids.

V gene TRBV28 combines with J gene TRBJ2-1; 8 bases match TRBD1. Per germline, CDR1 MDHEN and CDR2 SYDVKM. The length of the CDR3 is 16 residues. V dropped 6 bases and J dropped 9; count of bases not matched to a gene: 16. CDR3 sequence (DNA): TGTGCCAGCAGCCGGACAGGGCTCTCACGGGATGGTGAGCAGTTCTTC. Its protein product is CASSRTGLSRDGEQFF.